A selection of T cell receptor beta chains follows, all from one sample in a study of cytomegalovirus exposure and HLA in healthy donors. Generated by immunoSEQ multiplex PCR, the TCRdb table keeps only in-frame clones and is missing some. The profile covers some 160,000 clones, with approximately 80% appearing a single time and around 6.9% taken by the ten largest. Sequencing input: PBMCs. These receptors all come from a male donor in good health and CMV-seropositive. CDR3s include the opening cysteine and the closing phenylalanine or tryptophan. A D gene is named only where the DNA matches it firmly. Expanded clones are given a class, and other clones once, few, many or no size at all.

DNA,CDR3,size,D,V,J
TGCAGCGCGACAGGTGGCTATGGCTACACCTTC,CSATGGYGYTF,-,-,TRBV29-1,TRBJ1-2
TGTGCCAGCAGCCGTAACACCGGGGAGCTGTTTTTT,CASSRNTGELFF,-,-,TRBV9,TRBJ2-2
TGTGCCAGCAGTGAATGGGGTGGCGGGACCGCTCAGTACTTC,CASSEWGGGTAQYF,-,-,TRBV6-1,TRBJ2-4
TGTGCCAGCAGACTTCTCGGGGAGCAGTTCTTC,CASRLLGEQFF,once,-,TRBV6-5,TRBJ2-1
TGTGCCAGCAGTTACAGGACAGGGATCCCTTTTACCCAGCCCCAGCATTTT,CASSYRTGIPFTQPQHF,-,TRBD1,TRBV6-7,TRBJ1-5
TGTGCCAGCAGCCAAGTACCAGGGGTAGGGTATGGCTACACCTTC,CASSQVPGVGYGYTF,-,-,TRBV14,TRBJ1-2
TGCGCCAGCAGCCAAGCCGTCCGGGACACTTCCTACGAGCAGTACTTC,CASSQAVRDTSYEQYF,-,-,TRBV4-3,TRBJ2-7
TGTGCCAGCAGTCGGGAGAGGGGAAACACCATATATTTT,CASSRERGNTIYF,-,-,TRBV28,TRBJ1-3
TGTGCCAGCAGCCTCACGGACGAGCAGTACTTC,CASSLTDEQYF,-,-,TRBV5-5,TRBJ2-7
TGCGCCAGCAGCTCTAGCGGGGGCTACGAGCAGTACTTC,CASSSSGGYEQYF,few,TRBD2,TRBV5-1,TRBJ2-7
TGTGCCAGCAGCCCTGACAGGGTCAACCTCTACGAGCAGTACTTC,CASSPDRVNLYEQYF,-,TRBD1,TRBV7-2,TRBJ2-7
TGTGCCAGCAGCTTAAGCGGGAGAGGGGACACCGGGGAGCTGTTTTTT,CASSLSGRGDTGELFF,-,TRBD2,TRBV7-2,TRBJ2-2